The 27 T cell receptor beta chains below were found in one sample sequenced in a study of blood T cell repertoires in COVID-19. This table comes from immunoSEQ multiplex PCR, and its TCRdb copy is limited to in-frame clones, with some not included. The sample lists about 97,000 clones; approximately 87% were seen once. The sequenced sample was peripheral blood. Every receptor here comes from a human donor in a cohort sampled during active COVID-19.

The rearrangement links TRBV18 to TRBJ1-4, with D unresolved. V dropped 3 bases and J dropped 6 bases, with 11 bases sitting between them. Germline V gives CDR1 KGHSH, CDR2 LQKENI. CDR3 size: 14 residues. The CDR3 sequence is CASSPRTRDEKLFF. CDR3 DNA: TGTGCCAGCTCACCCCGAACACGGGATGAAAAACTGTTTTTT. Complete variable domain (other parts from reference TRBV18 and TRBJ1-4): NAGVMQNPRHLVRRRGQEARLRCSPMKGHSHVYWYRQLPEEGLKFMVYLQKENIIDESGMPKERFSAEFPKEGPSILRIQQVVRGDSAAYFCASSPRTRDEKLFFGSGTQLSVL.

This sequence joins TRBV6-5 and TRBJ2-7; 8 nucleotides agree with TRBD1. V lost 2 bases and J lost 3; bases outside the gene matches: 9. The CDR3 totals 16 residues. Germline CDR1 MNHEY, CDR2 SVGAGI. This CDR3 reads CASSYAYSRGHYEQYF. DNA for the CDR3: TGTGCCAGCAGTTACGCCTATAGCAGGGGGCACTACGAGCAGTACTTC.

The chain couples TRBV27 to TRBJ2-6; TRBD1 is a possible D gene (6 bases). Germline V gives CDR1 MNHEY, CDR2 SMNVEV (reference sequence). Trimming pared 0 bases from V and 4 bases from J, leaving 10 bases between. The CDR3 extends over 16 amino acids. The CDR3 region is CASSLSGAQGANVLTF. As DNA, the CDR3 is TGTGCCAGCAGTTTATCGGGGGCCCAGGGGGCCAACGTCCTGACTTTC.

The genes are TRBV4-1 and TRBJ1-4, with 9 bases identical to TRBD1. The CDR3 consists of 16 residues. The V and J ends lost 1 base and 8 bases, in that order; junction bases with no gene match: 8. The germline gives CDR1 MGHRA, CDR2 YSYEKL. In nucleotides, the CDR3 is TGCGCCAGCAGCCAAGCTCTGAACAGGGGGCAGGAAAAACTGTTTTTT. Translating gives CASSQALNRGQEKLFF.

The V gene is TRBV7-2, the J gene TRBJ2-7; D perhaps matches TRBD1 (6 bases). Germline lookup yields CDR1 SGHTA and CDR2 FQGNSA. This CDR3 is built from 13 residues. V lost 5 bases and J lost 2, with 10 bases in between. The CDR3 protein is CASSRGQPYEQYF. As DNA, the CDR3 is TGTGCCAGCAGCCGAGGACAGCCCTACGAGCAGTACTTC.

The rearrangement joins TRBV7-6 to TRBJ1-5; D gene unclear. The CDR3 sequence is 16 residues long. CDR1 SGHVS and CDR2 FNYEAQ come from the germline V gene. V lost 1 base to trimming and J lost 2 bases, with 12 bases between them. The CDR3 protein is CASSLERSSGNQPQHF. CDR3 DNA sequence: TGTGCCAGCAGCTTAGAGAGGAGCAGCGGCAATCAGCCCCAGCATTTT.

The chain combines TRBV28 with TRBJ2-5; a weak D match, TRBD1 (5 bases). Per the germline V gene, CDR1 is MDHEN and CDR2 is SYDVKM. There are 13 residues in the CDR3. Trimming removed 6 bases from V and 7 bases from J, with 15 bases in between. The CDR3 DNA reads as TGTGCCAGCAGGAAGATAGGGGTCGGGACCCAGTACTTC. Its translation is CASRKIGVGTQYF. Variable domain in full (rest from reference TRBV28 and TRBJ2-5): DVKVTQSSRYLVKRTGEKVFLECVQDMDHENMFWYRQDPGLGLRLIYFSYDVKMKEKGDIPEGYSVSREKKERFSLILESASTNQTSMYLCASRKIGVGTQYFGPGTRLLVL.

This chain links TRBV5-6 with TRBJ1-5; TRBD1 agrees at 7 bases. V lost 4 bases and J lost 6; bases outside the gene matches: 4. Germline CDR1 is SGHDT and CDR2 is YYEEEE. CDR3 size: 13 residues. For the CDR3, the DNA is TGTGCCAGCAGCCGACAGGGACGTCAGCCCCAGCATTTT. Its protein product is CASSRQGRQPQHF.

The chain uses TRBV29-1 and TRBJ1-1; TRBD1 matches 8 bases. V shed 6 bases, J shed 5 bases, and the junction held 8 bases outside the gene matches. The CDR3 sequence is 13 residues long. In germline, CDR1 is SQVTM, CDR2 ANQGSEA. CDR3 in DNA: TGCAGCGTGTGGACAGGGTTTACGACTGAAGCTTTCTTT. Amino acid sequence: CSVWTGFTTEAFF.

The rearrangement uses TRBV10-3 and TRBJ2-3, with unresolved D. Germline loops: CDR1 ENHRY, CDR2 SYGVKD. The CDR3 sequence is 15 residues long. The ends were cut back, 2 bases at V and 0 bases at J, with 9 bases in the middle. The CDR3 is CAISERVPSTDTQYF. CDR3 coding DNA: TGTGCCATCAGTGAGCGGGTCCCTAGCACAGATACGCAGTATTTT.

The chain couples TRBV2 to TRBJ1-1; a weak D match, TRBD1 (5 bases). V shed 10 bases and J shed 5 bases, with 17 bases lying between them. Per the germline V gene, CDR1 is SNHLY and CDR2 is FYNNEI. This CDR3 spans 13 amino acids. The CDR3 DNA is TGTGCCACCCAGCGGGGGGGGAAGACTGAAGCTTTCTTT. It encodes CATQRGGKTEAFF.

The V gene is TRBV7-2, the J gene TRBJ1-1; D is possibly TRBD1 (5 bases). Germline lookup yields CDR1 SGHTA and CDR2 FQGNSA. This CDR3 is 15 amino acids long. Trimming stripped 0 bases from V and 5 bases from J, with 13 bases between. The CDR3 coding sequence is TGTGCCAGCAGCTTAGCGCTCCAGGGTCAGACTGAAGCTTTCTTT. Encoded protein: CASSLALQGQTEAFF.

The chain has TRBV19 and TRBJ2-1; 9 nucleotides line up with TRBD2. The V and J ends lost 6 bases and 5 bases, in that order; junction bases with no gene match: 11. The CDR3 is 16 amino acids. The germline CDR1 and CDR2 sequences are LNHDA and SQIVND (reference sequence). In DNA form, the CDR3 reads TGTGCCAGTAGCGCCCCGGGACTAGCTTTCCACAATGAGCAGTTCTTC. Its translation: CASSAPGLAFHNEQFF.

This clone was observed a handful of times. This rearrangement joins TRBV9 to TRBJ1-1; D remains unclear. The germline CDR1 and CDR2 sequences are SGDLS and YYNGEE. V was trimmed by 0 bases and J by 4 bases, leaving 13 bases between them. This CDR3 is 15 amino acids long. The chain's CDR3 is CASSVDGRETTEAFF. The CDR3 DNA is TGTGCCAGCAGCGTAGACGGCCGGGAGACCACTGAAGCTTTCTTT.

This clone was picked up a small number of times. The chain combines TRBV5-4 with TRBJ2-1; possible D gene TRBD1, 6 bases. Germline V gene data show CDR1 as SGHNT and CDR2 as YYREEE (reference sequence). V shed 4 bases and J shed 1 base, with 9 bases lying between them. The CDR3 sequence is 14 residues long. The CDR3 DNA reads as TGTGCCAGCAGCCCAGGGACATCCTACAATGAGCAGTTCTTC. Translating gives CASSPGTSYNEQFF.

The rearrangement uses TRBV9 and TRBJ1-3; tentatively, D is TRBD1 (6 bases). CDR1 and CDR2 from the germline V gene are SGDLS and YYNGEE. CDR3 length: 15 residues. V was cut by 3 bases and J by 4 bases, with 14 bases left in between. CDR3: CASSAQGSLGNTIYF. The CDR3 bases are TGTGCCAGCAGCGCCCAGGGGTCTTTAGGAAACACCATATATTTT. The full variable domain, with the rest looked up from reference TRBV9 and TRBJ1-3, is DSGVTQTPKHLITATGQRVTLRCSPRSGDLSVYWYQQSLDQGLQFLIQYYNGEERAKGNILERFSAQQFPDLHSELNLSSLELGDSALYFCASSAQGSLGNTIYFGEGSWLTVV.

The J gene is TRBJ2-7, the V gene TRBV19, with 10 bases that match TRBD2. There are 18 residues in the CDR3. Germline-derived CDR1 and CDR2 are LNHDA and SQIVND (reference sequence). V dropped 1 base and J dropped 2; count of bases not matched to a gene: 11. In DNA, the CDR3 is TGTGCCAGTAGTATAGCCACTAGCGGGACTCATAGTACCTACGAGCAGTACTTC. Encoded protein: CASSIATSGTHSTYEQYF.

This clone was counted a single time. The chain uses TRBV10-3 and TRBJ1-1, with 7 bases that match TRBD1. From germline, CDR1 is ENHRY and CDR2 SYGVKD. J gave up 7 bases and V 0 bases, and 5 bases lay outside the gene matches. The CDR3 spans 14 residues. DNA for the CDR3: TGTGCCATCAGTGAGTCGTGGCAGGGGGTTGAAGCTTTCTTT. This gives the protein CAISESWQGVEAFF.

The J gene is TRBJ1-2, the V gene TRBV2; 9 bases line up with TRBD1. The V and J ends lost 5 bases and 4 bases, in that order; junction bases with no gene match: 11. From germline, CDR1 is SNHLY and CDR2 FYNNEI. The CDR3 extends over 16 amino acids. The CDR3 DNA reads TGTGCCAGCAGTCAGACCGGGACAGGGACCATCTATGGCTACACCTTC. The encoded protein is CASSQTGTGTIYGYTF.

The V and J genes are TRBV7-9 and TRBJ2-2, with D perhaps matching TRBD2 (5 bases). CDR3 length: 18 residues. In germline, CDR1 is SEHNR, CDR2 FQNEAQ (reference sequence). Trimming pared 2 bases from V and 4 bases from J, leaving 20 bases between. CDR3 region: CASSLNFGRAAITGELFF. Written as DNA, the CDR3 is TGTGCCAGCAGCTTAAACTTTGGGCGGGCAGCTATCACCGGGGAGCTGTTTTTT.

This chain joins TRBV7-9 and TRBJ1-2, with 10 bases lining up with TRBD1. CDR3 length: 14 residues. V lost 1 base to trimming and J lost 7 bases; unmatched junction nucleotides: 3. Germline CDR1 is SEHNR and CDR2 is FQNEAQ (reference sequence). In nucleotides, the CDR3 is TGTGCCAGCAGCTTAGAAGGACAGGGGGGTGGCTACACCTTC. Translated: CASSLEGQGGGYTF.

This clone was counted a few times. This sequence joins TRBV10-1 and TRBJ2-2; possible D gene TRBD1, 5 bases. This CDR3 spans 13 amino acids. The ends were cut back, 6 bases at V and 7 bases at J, with 12 bases in the middle. The germline gives CDR1 WNHNN, CDR2 SYGVQD (reference sequence). The CDR3 spells CASRAGMGGELFF. In DNA form, the CDR3 reads TGCGCCAGCAGGGCAGGGATGGGCGGGGAGCTGTTTTTT.

The genes are TRBV4-1 and TRBJ2-7; tentatively, D is TRBD1 (6 bases). CDR3 length: 18 residues. Germline V gene sequence: CDR1 MGHRA, CDR2 YSYEKL. V shed 1 base and J shed 0 bases, with 19 bases lying between them. Here the CDR3 DNA reads TGCGCCAGCAGCCAAGCCCACCCAGGGGATGCCCCCTCCTACGAGCAGTACTTC. It translates to CASSQAHPGDAPSYEQYF.

Comments on this clone: Other nucleotide sequences in the sample specify the same CDR3. The chain uses TRBV27 and TRBJ1-1; D is unclear. Trimming removed 8 bases at V and 0 bases at J, with 10 bases between. Germline CDR1 and CDR2: MNHEY and SMNVEV (reference sequence). The CDR3 has 13 amino acids. CDR3 amino acids: CASSPAVNTEAFF. CDR3 coding DNA: TGTGCCAGCTCCCCAGCGGTGAACACTGAAGCTTTCTTT.

This chain links TRBV10-3 with TRBJ1-6, with D hard to call. Per germline, CDR1 ENHRY and CDR2 SYGVKD. This CDR3 spans 13 amino acids. V was cut by 6 bases and J by 5 bases, with 8 bases left in between. The CDR3 is CAISGFDNSPLHF. Here the CDR3 DNA reads TGTGCCATCAGCGGGTTCGATAATTCACCCCTCCACTTT.

The gene calls are TRBV2 and TRBJ1-2; D not certain. V shed 10 bases and J shed 2 bases, with 11 bases lying between them. Germline V gives CDR1 SNHLY, CDR2 FYNNEI. The CDR3 is 12 amino acids. The CDR3 bases are TGTGCCACCGAGACAAGCAACTATGGCTACACCTTC. Its translation: CATETSNYGYTF.

This chain connects TRBV7-2 to TRBJ2-1; tentatively, D is TRBD2 (5 bases). Germline CDR1 and CDR2: SGHTA and FQGNSA. CDR3 length: 15 residues. V lost 0 bases and J lost 2, with 8 bases in between. DNA for the CDR3: TGTGCCAGCAGCTTAGCCGGGATCGCCTACAATGAGCAGTTCTTC. It codes for CASSLAGIAYNEQFF.